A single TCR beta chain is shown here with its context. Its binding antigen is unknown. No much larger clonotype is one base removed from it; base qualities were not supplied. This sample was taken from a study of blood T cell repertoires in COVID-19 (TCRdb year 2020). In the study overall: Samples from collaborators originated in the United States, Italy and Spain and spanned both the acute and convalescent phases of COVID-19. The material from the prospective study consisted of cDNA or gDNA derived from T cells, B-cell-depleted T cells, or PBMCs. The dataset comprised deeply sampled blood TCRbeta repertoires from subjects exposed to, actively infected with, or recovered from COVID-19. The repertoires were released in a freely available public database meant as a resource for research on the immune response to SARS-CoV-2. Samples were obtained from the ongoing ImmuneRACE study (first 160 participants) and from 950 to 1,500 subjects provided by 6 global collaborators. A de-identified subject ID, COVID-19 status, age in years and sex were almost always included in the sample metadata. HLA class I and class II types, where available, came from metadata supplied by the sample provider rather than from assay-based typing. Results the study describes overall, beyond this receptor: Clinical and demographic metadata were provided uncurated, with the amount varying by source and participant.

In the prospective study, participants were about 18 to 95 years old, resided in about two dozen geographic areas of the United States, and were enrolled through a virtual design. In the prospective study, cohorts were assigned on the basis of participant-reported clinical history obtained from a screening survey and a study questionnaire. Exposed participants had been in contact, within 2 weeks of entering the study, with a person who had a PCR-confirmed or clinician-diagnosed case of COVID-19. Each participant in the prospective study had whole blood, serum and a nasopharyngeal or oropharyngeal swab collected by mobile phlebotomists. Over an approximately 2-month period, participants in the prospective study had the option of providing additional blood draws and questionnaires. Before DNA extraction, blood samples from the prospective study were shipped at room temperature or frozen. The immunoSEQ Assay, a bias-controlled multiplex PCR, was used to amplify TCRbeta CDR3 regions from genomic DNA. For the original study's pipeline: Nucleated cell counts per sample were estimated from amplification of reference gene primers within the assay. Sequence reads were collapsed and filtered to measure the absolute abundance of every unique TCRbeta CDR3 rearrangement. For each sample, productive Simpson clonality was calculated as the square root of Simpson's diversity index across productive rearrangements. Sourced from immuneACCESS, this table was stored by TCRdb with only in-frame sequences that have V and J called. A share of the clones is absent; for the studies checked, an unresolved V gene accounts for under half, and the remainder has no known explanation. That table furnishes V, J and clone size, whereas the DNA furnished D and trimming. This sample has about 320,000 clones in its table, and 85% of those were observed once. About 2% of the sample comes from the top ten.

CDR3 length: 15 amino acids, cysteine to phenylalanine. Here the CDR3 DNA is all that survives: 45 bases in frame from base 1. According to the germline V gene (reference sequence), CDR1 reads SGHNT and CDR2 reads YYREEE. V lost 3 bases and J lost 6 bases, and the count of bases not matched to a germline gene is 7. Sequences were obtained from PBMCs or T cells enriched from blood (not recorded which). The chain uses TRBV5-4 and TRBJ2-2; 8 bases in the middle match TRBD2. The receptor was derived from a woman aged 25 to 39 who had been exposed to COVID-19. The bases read TGTGCCAGCAGCTCTGGGACTAGGATCGCCGGGGAGCTGTTTTTT. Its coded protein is CASSSGTRIAGELFF.